This T cell receptor beta chain was captured in a study of blood T cells in healthy people across ages. Using a J-beta primer mix together with a sample-barcoded 5' primer, a second PCR was run for about 6 to 11 cycles. Tagging of each cDNA molecule was performed by a template-switch adaptor with 12 random nucleotides. TCRdb redid the calling of the 5' RACE reads with MiXCR, one entry per CDR3 protein. The sample holds around 800,000 distinct CDR3 sequences, 40% to 50% seen once. Deletions cut 0 bases from V and 5 bases from J, with 13 bases between. Germline CDR1 and CDR2: KGHSH and LQKENI. CDR3 length equals 15 residues.

The rearrangement joins TRBV18 to TRBJ2-5; D is ambiguous. Sequencing input: blood. This TCR derives from a man in his sixties in good health. DNA of the CDR3: TGTGCCAGCTCACCACCGAGTAACGTGAAGGAGACCCAGTACTTC. Protein sequence: CASSPPSNVKETQYF.